One and the same sample provided the 6 T cell receptor beta chains below, sequenced in a study of a mutant IDH1 vaccine in newly diagnosed glioma. These receptors have no identified antigens. The sample's time point: week 23, last vaccination. The content of each vaccine dose was 300 ug of mutant IDH1 20-mer peptide, and topical imiquimod accompanied it. Produced via immunoSEQ multiplex PCR; TCRdb's table is partial and in-frame only. This table holds around 29,000 clones, 65% to 85% found once. The specimen was PBMCs, collected from a glioma patient whose treatment included an IDH1 peptide vaccine. The receptors shown here come from a woman aged 18-35 years with glioma.

This chain joins TRBV6-1 and TRBJ1-5, with D possibly TRBD1 on 5 matching bases. Germline V lookup: CDR1 MNHNS, CDR2 SASEGT. The CDR3 has 13 amino acids. The V end lost 4 bases, the J end lost 5 bases, and 9 bases lay between the germline ends. The DNA of the CDR3 is TGTGCCAGCAGTGTGGGGGTGGATCAGCCCCAGCATTTT. It is translated as CASSVGVDQPQHF.

The table lists this clone with a few counts. V and J are TRBV30 and TRBJ1-1; D is undetermined. CDR3 length equals 13 residues. The ends were cut back, 4 bases at V and 5 bases at J, with 14 bases in the middle. Germline-derived CDR1 and CDR2 are GTSNPN and SVGIG (reference sequence). The CDR3 bases are TGTGCCTGGACGTCCGGGAGGATGACTGAAGCTTTCTTT. Its protein product is CAWTSGRMTEAFF.

This rearrangement joins TRBV18 to TRBJ1-1; no firm D call. The ends were cut back, 5 bases at V and 0 bases at J, with 16 bases in the middle. Germline V lookup: CDR1 KGHSH, CDR2 LQKENI. CDR3 length: 16 amino acids. As DNA, the CDR3 is TGTGCCAGCTCAGAAGCAGCAGTACTCATGAACACTGAAGCTTTCTTT. Amino acids: CASSEAAVLMNTEAFF.

The V gene is TRBV6-4, the J gene TRBJ2-2, with no clear D. V dropped 2 bases and J dropped 3 bases, with 13 bases sitting between them. The CDR3 sequence is 16 residues long. From germline, CDR1 is MRHNA and CDR2 SNTAGT. DNA for the CDR3: TGTGCCAGCAGTGACGCGCAGGCTACGGACACCGGGGAGCTGTTTTTT. Residues: CASSDAQATDTGELFF.

The rearrangement links TRBV5-5 to TRBJ2-2, with unresolved D. V was clipped by 4 bases and J by 8 bases, with 21 bases between them. Germline-derived CDR1 and CDR2 are SGHKS and YYEKEE (reference sequence). The CDR3 loop spans 16 amino acids. The CDR3 reads CASSLAYVMVGGELFF. The CDR3 region has the DNA TGTGCCAGCAGCCTGGCGTACGTCATGGTCGGAGGGGAGCTGTTTTTT.

V usage is TRBV5-5 and J usage is TRBJ2-5; a possible D gene is TRBD1 (6 bases). Germline assignment: CDR1 SGHKS and CDR2 YYEKEE (reference sequence). The CDR3 runs to 16 residues. Trimming removed 4 bases at V and 2 bases at J, with 18 bases between. In nucleotides, the CDR3 is TGTGCCAGCAGCCGTATTGTCTTACAGGGTCAAGAGACCCAGTACTTC. Residues: CASSRIVLQGQETQYF.